The 20 T cell receptor beta chains in this list originate from one sample, sequenced in a study of blood T cell repertoires in COVID-19. Here immunoSEQ multiplex PCR was the method, and the copy in TCRdb shows in-frame clones only, minus some. The repertoire holds more than 85,000 clones, 84% seen once, with around 25% in the top ten. Sequencing was performed on peripheral blood. Every receptor here comes from a man in his fifties or sixties with acute or convalescent COVID-19.

This rearrangement joins TRBV5-1 to TRBJ1-6, with D maybe TRBD1 (5 bases). V lost 0 bases and J 10 bases, leaving 17 bases between the germline ends. The germline V gene has CDR1 SGHRS and CDR2 YFSETQ. CDR3 length: 16 amino acids. The CDR3 DNA sequence: TGCGCCAGCAGCTTGGCCGGGCAGGGAAGGGGATCACCCCTCCACTTT. The encoded protein is CASSLAGQGRGSPLHF. The full variable domain, with the rest looked up from reference TRBV5-1 and TRBJ1-6, is KAGVTQTPRYLIKTRGQQVTLSCSPISGHRSVSWYQQTPGQGLQFLFEYFSETQRNKGNFPGRFSGRQFSNSRSEMNVSTLELGDSALYLCASSLAGQGRGSPLHFGNGTRLTVT.

This chain links TRBV5-6 with TRBJ2-3; D is unclear. V shed 2 bases and J shed 2 bases, with 6 bases lying between them. The germline V gene has CDR1 SGHDT and CDR2 YYEEEE. CDR3 length: 13 residues. Here the CDR3 reads CASSFGSTDTQYF. CDR3 DNA sequence: TGTGCCAGCAGCTTCGGGTCCACAGATACGCAGTATTTT.

The rearrangement links TRBV6-4 to TRBJ1-4, with TRBD1 matching over 8 bases. The CDR3 covers 15 residues. In germline, CDR1 is MRHNA, CDR2 SNTAGT. V was clipped by 7 bases and J by 7 bases; unmatched bases: 11. CDR3 residues: CASTGQGKLGEKLFF. In DNA form, the CDR3 reads TGTGCCAGCACTGGACAGGGTAAACTCGGTGAAAAACTGTTTTTT.

This clone was seen a single time. CDR3 in amino acids: CASSGGKGLTDTQYF. The CDR3 coding sequence is TGCGCCAGCAGCGGGGGCAAGGGGCTTACAGATACGCAGTATTTT. The rearrangement uses TRBV5-1 and TRBJ2-3; weak D call: TRBD1 (6 bases). The CDR3 covers 15 residues. V lost 4 bases and J 3 bases, leaving 15 bases between the germline ends. Germline V CDR1 and CDR2: SGHRS, YFSETQ.

The chain is built from TRBV5-1 and TRBJ2-5; no firm D call. This CDR3 has 13 amino acids. Germline V CDR1 and CDR2: SGHRS, YFSETQ. Trimming shortened V by 0 bases and J by 4 bases, and 7 bases separated the two germline ends. The CDR3 protein is CASSLGAAETQYF. For the CDR3, the DNA is TGCGCCAGCAGCTTGGGGGCCGCAGAGACCCAGTACTTC.

V and J are TRBV7-6 and TRBJ1-6; D gene unclear. This CDR3 is 13 amino acids long. Trimming took off 5 bases at V and 5 bases at J, with 7 bases between the two ends. CDR1 and CDR2 (germline): SGHVS, FNYEAQ. The CDR3 protein is CASSLQNNSPLHF. CDR3 coding DNA: TGTGCCAGCAGCCTCCAGAATAATTCACCCCTCCACTTT.

This clone occurred once. V is TRBV7-2 and J is TRBJ1-5; no definite D call. CDR1 and CDR2 from the germline V gene are SGHTA and FQGNSA. CDR3 length: 14 amino acids. V was pared by 0 bases and J by 1 base, with 4 bases between. The DNA for the CDR3 is TGTGCCAGCAGCTTAGCCGGGAGCAATCAGCCCCAGCATTTT. This sequence encodes CASSLAGSNQPQHF.

The chain uses TRBV11-2 and TRBJ1-1; D unclear. The CDR3 covers 14 residues. The germline V gene has CDR1 SGHAT and CDR2 FQNNGV. V lost 5 bases, J lost 1 base, and 11 bases lay in between. CDR3: CASSTPRQNTEAFF. CDR3 nucleotide sequence: TGTGCCAGCAGCACCCCTCGACAGAACACTGAAGCTTTCTTT.

This chain links TRBV5-1 with TRBJ1-6; possible D gene TRBD1, 5 bases. There are 15 residues in the CDR3. The germline V gene encodes CDR1 SGHRS and CDR2 YFSETQ. V lost 4 bases and J lost 6, with 14 bases in between. For the CDR3, the DNA is TGCGCCAGCAGCCTCCCCAGGGAGGGTAATTCACCCCTCCACTTT. This translates into CASSLPREGNSPLHF.

The rearrangement links TRBV4-1 to TRBJ2-1, with D hard to call. Germline CDR1 is MGHRA and CDR2 is YSYEKL. The V and J ends lost 0 bases and 1 base respectively, with 13 bases between them. The CDR3 runs 17 residues. The CDR3 region has the DNA TGCGCCAGCAGCCAAGACCGACCGGAGACTTCCTACAATGAGCAGTTCTTC. The encoded protein is CASSQDRPETSYNEQFF.

The rearrangement links TRBV5-1 to TRBJ1-1; D gene uncertain. V was pared by 3 bases and J by 5 bases, with 14 bases between. The germline V gene has CDR1 SGHRS and CDR2 YFSETQ. The length of the CDR3 is 14 residues. Written as DNA, the CDR3 is TGCGCCAGCAGCTCGAAGACCACGGGGACTGAAGCTTTCTTT. This codes for CASSSKTTGTEAFF. Complete variable domain (other parts from reference TRBV5-1 and TRBJ1-1): KAGVTQTPRYLIKTRGQQVTLSCSPISGHRSVSWYQQTPGQGLQFLFEYFSETQRNKGNFPGRFSGRQFSNSRSEMNVSTLELGDSALYLCASSSKTTGTEAFFGQGTRLTVV.

V is TRBV2 and J is TRBJ2-5; D call uncertain. Germline assignment: CDR1 SNHLY and CDR2 FYNNEI. Trimming pared 6 bases from V and 2 bases from J, leaving 13 bases between. CDR3 size: 14 residues. The CDR3 DNA is TGTGCCAGCAGAGACACGAGTAGACAAGAGACCCAGTACTTC. Translating it yields CASRDTSRQETQYF.

Here the CDR3 DNA reads TGTGCCAGCAGTGAAGGTGGCGGGGGGACGCAGTATTTT. Amino acids: CASSEGGGGTQYF. The chain has TRBV2 and TRBJ2-3; 8 positions agree with TRBD2. V lost 1 base, J lost 9 bases, and 3 bases stayed unmatched. CDR1 SNHLY and CDR2 FYNNEI come from the germline V gene. The CDR3 contains 13 residues. The whole variable domain, filled in from reference TRBV2 and TRBJ2-3, reads EPEVTQTPSHQVTQMGQEVILRCVPISNHLYFYWYRQILGQKVEFLVSFYNNEISEKSEIFDDQFSVERPDGSNFTLKIRSTKLEDSAMYFCASSEGGGGTQYFGPGTRLTVL.

V is TRBV6-5 and J is TRBJ1-1, with 10 bases that match TRBD1. Germline CDR1 is MNHEY and CDR2 is SVGAGI. CDR3 length: 14 residues. J gave up 5 bases and V 2 bases, and 2 bases lay outside the gene matches. This CDR3 reads CASSYAGQGTEAFF. CDR3 sequence (DNA): TGTGCCAGCAGTTACGCGGGACAGGGGACTGAAGCTTTCTTT.

J is TRBJ1-5 and V is TRBV20-1; tentatively, D is TRBD1 (6 bases). Germline V gene sequence: CDR1 DFQATT, CDR2 SNEGSKA (reference sequence). CDR3 length equals 15 residues. Trimming took 3 bases from V and 1 from J, leaving 13 bases between them. The CDR3 region is CSASRGGRSNQPQHF. CDR3 in DNA: TGCAGTGCTAGTAGGGGGGGGCGAAGCAATCAGCCCCAGCATTTT.

CDR3 amino acids: CASRRDSYTYEQYV. The CDR3 DNA reads as TGTGCCAGCAGACGGGACAGCTACACCTACGAGCAGTACGTC. The chain employs TRBV6-5 and TRBJ2-7; TRBD1 aligns across 7 bases. From germline, CDR1 is MNHEY and CDR2 SVGAGI. The length of the CDR3 is 14 residues. V lost 6 bases and J lost 2; bases outside the gene matches: 7.

J is TRBJ2-5 and V is TRBV24-1; D is undetermined. The CDR3 contains 11 residues. Trimming took 5 bases from V and 4 from J, leaving 4 bases between them. The germline gives CDR1 KGHDR, CDR2 SFDVKD. The chain's CDR3 is CATSASETQYF. CDR3 DNA sequence: TGTGCCACCAGTGCATCAGAGACCCAGTACTTC.

The J gene is TRBJ1-2, the V gene TRBV6-5; TRBD1 matches 9 bases. This CDR3 is built from 14 residues. Germline V CDR1 and CDR2: MNHEY, SVGAGI. Unmatched junction bases numbered 3, after V lost 6 bases and J lost 1 base. The CDR3 region is CASSGTGINYGYTF. DNA of the CDR3: TGTGCCAGCAGCGGGACAGGGATTAACTATGGCTACACCTTC.

V and J are TRBV6-1 and TRBJ1-1, with D unresolved. Germline CDR1 and CDR2: MNHNS and SASEGT. The CDR3 totals 11 residues. V dropped 0 bases and J dropped 11 bases, with 7 bases sitting between them. CDR3 nucleotide sequence: TGTGCCAGCAGTGAAGCCCGTATTGCTTTCTTT. Translating it yields CASSEARIAFF.

This clone has only one observation. The rearrangement links TRBV29-1 to TRBJ2-7; D is undetermined. Germline V gene lookup returns CDR1 SQVTM and CDR2 ANQGSEA. The CDR3 extends over 12 amino acids. Trimming cost V 4 bases and J 7 bases, with 14 bases left between them. The CDR3 loop is CSVGSQFQEQYF. CDR3 nucleotide sequence: TGCAGCGTTGGGTCGCAGTTTCAGGAGCAGTACTTC.